The present entry profiles one T cell receptor (beta chain) with its context. Its cognate antigen is unknown. At one of its ends the junction is not consistent with the germline gene, which may arise from a read error. The authors amplified TCR beta CDR3 regions from RNA transcripts. Second-round multiplex PCR came after a first-round RT-PCR that employed HTBI primers. Via MiXCR, TCRdb re-called the multiplex PCR reads, giving one row per CDR3 protein. The sample yields hundreds of thousands of distinct CDR3 sequences, about 47% seen once. The CDR3 runs to 13 residues. Germline CDR1 is SGHVS and CDR2 is FNYEAQ. Other autoimmune diseases, uncontrolled infections, pregnancy or lactation excluded patients from enrollment. The sample comes from a study of Graves' ophthalmopathy and Graves' hyperthyroidism. Overall study findings and caveats: A model of 13 signatures distinguished ophthalmopathy from stable hyperthyroidism at 85% to 90% sensitivity and roughly 82% specificity.

This TCR came from an adult man with Graves' ophthalmopathy. The sequencing input was peripheral blood. The gene calls are TRBV7-6 and TRBJ1-2; D might be TRBD1 (5 bases). This chain's CDR3 is CASSPRVGSSYAF. The CDR3 DNA reads as TGTGCCAGCAGCCCCAGGGTGGGGAGTAGCTACGCCTTC.